This record concerns one T cell receptor beta chain sequence. Germline values: CDR1 LNHDA, CDR2 SQIVND (reference sequence). CDR3 size: 14 residues. V was pared by 1 base and J by 2 bases, with 6 bases between. Assay: immunoSEQ multiplex PCR; the TCRdb copy retains only in-frame clones and omits some. The table records 130,000 to 150,000 clones, 80% to 95% of them present only once. The sample is drawn from a study of control samples from healthy donors and cancer patients. This rearrangement joins TRBV19 to TRBJ2-1; D remains unclear. The sequenced material came from blood. The clonotype was recovered from a man aged 25-40 years in good health. The CDR3 here is CASSIGGTYNEQFF. The CDR3 DNA sequence: TGTGCCAGTAGTATAGGGGGTACCTACAATGAGCAGTTCTTC.